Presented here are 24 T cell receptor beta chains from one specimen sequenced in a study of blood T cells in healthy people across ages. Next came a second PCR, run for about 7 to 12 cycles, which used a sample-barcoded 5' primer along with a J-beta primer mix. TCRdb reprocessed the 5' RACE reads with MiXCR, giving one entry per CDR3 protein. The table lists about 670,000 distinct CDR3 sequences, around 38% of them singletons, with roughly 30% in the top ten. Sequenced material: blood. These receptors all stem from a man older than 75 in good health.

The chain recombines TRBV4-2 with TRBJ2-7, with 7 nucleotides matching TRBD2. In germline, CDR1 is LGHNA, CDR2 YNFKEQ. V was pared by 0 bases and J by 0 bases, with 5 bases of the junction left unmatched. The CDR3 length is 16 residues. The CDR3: CASSQEGGVSSYEQYF. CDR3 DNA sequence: TGTGCCAGCAGCCAAGAGGGGGGGGTAAGCTCCTACGAGCAGTACTTC.

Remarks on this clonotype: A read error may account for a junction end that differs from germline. The DNA for the CDR3 is TGTGCCACTCAGACAGGGGGCGCGACAGGTACGCAGTATTTT. It specifies CATQTGGATGTQYF. The chain has TRBV2 and TRBJ2-3; the match to TRBD1 covers 10 bases. The CDR3 spans 14 residues. The germline V gene encodes CDR1 SNHLY and CDR2 FYNNEI.

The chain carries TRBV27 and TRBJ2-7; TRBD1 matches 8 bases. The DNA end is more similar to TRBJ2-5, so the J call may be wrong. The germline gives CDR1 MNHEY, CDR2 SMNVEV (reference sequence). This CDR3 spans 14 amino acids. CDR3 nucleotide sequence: TGTGCCAGCAGTGCTGCAGGGGGCTGGGAGACCCAGTACTTC. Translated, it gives CASSAAGGWETQYF.

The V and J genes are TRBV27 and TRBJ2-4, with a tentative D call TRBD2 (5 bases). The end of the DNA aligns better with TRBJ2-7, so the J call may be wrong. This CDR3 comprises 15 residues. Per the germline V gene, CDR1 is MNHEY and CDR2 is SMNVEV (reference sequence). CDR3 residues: CASHMWAGAAYEQYF. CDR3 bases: TGTGCCAGCCACATGTGGGCGGGTGCAGCCTACGAGCAGTACTTC.

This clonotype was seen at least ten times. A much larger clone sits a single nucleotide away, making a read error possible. The CDR3 loop is CASSDSVGSYGYTF. For the CDR3, the DNA is TGTGCCAGCAGTGACTCGGTGGGGAGCTATGGCTACACCTTC. The chain combines TRBV6-2 or TRBV6-3 with TRBJ1-2; D not certain. The CDR3 is 14 amino acids. Germline-derived CDR1 and CDR2 are MNHEY and SVGEGT.

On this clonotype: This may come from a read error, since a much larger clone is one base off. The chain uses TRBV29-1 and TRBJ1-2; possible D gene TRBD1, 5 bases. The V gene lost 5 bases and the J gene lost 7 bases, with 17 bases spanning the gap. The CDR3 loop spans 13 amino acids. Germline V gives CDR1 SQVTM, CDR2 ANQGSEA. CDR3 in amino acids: CSVKAGPWSGYTF. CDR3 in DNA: TGCAGCGTTAAAGCGGGACCCTGGAGTGGCTACACCTTC.

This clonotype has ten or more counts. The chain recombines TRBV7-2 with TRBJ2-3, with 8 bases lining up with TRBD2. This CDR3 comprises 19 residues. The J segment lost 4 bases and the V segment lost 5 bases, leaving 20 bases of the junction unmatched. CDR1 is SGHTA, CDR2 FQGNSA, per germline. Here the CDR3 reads CASSPSPGGDLTSADTQYF. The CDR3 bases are TGTGCCAGCAGCCCCTCCCCCGGGGGGGACCTAACGTCAGCAGATACGCAGTATTTT.

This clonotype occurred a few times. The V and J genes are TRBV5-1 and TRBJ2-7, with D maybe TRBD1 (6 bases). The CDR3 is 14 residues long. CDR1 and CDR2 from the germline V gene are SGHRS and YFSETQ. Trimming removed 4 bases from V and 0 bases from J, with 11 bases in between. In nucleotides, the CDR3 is TGCGCCAGCAGCAGGGACACGACCTCCTACGAGCAGTACTTC. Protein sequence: CASSRDTTSYEQYF.

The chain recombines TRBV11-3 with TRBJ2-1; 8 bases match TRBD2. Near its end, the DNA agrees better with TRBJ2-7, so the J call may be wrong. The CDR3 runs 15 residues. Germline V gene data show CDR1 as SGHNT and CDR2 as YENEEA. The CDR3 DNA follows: TGTGCCAGCAGCCCGTCAACTAGCGGACACAATGAGCAGTACTTC. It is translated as CASSPSTSGHNEQYF.

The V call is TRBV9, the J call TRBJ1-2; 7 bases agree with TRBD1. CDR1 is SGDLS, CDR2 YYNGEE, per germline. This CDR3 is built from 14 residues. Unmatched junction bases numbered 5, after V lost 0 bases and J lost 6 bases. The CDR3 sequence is CASSVEVQGNGYTF. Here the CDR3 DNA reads TGTGCCAGCAGCGTAGAAGTACAGGGGAATGGCTACACCTTC.

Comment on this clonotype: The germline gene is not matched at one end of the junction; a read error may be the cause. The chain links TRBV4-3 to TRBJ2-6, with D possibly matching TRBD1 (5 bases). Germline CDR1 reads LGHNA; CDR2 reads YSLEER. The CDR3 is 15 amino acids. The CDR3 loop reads CASSFTVGGANVQTF. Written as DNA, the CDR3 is TGCGCCAGCAGCTTCACCGTGGGTGGGGCCAACGTCCAGACTTTC.

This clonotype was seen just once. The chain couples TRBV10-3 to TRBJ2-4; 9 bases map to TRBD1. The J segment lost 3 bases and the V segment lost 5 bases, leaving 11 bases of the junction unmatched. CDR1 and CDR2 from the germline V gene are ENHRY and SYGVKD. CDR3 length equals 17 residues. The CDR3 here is CAISPGQGSPGKNIQYF. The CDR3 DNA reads TGTGCCATCAGTCCCGGACAGGGGAGCCCTGGCAAAAACATTCAGTACTTC.

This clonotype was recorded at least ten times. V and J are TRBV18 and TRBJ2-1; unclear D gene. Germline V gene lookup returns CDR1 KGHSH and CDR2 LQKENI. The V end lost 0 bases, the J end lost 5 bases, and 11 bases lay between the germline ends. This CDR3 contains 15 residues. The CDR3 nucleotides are TGTGCCAGCTCACCACCGGGTTCCAGAGACAATGAGCAGTTCTTC. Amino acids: CASSPPGSRDNEQFF.

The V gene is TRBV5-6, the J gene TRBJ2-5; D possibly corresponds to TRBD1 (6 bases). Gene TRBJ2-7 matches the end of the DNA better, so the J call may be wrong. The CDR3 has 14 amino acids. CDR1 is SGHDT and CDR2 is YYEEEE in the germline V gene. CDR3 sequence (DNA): TGTGCCAGCAGCCCCAGGGACACCCGAGGCGAGCAGTACTTC. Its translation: CASSPRDTRGEQYF.

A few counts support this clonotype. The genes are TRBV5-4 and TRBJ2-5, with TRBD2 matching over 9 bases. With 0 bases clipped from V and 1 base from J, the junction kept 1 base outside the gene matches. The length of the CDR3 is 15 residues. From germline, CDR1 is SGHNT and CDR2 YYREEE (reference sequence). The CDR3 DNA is TGTGCCAGCAGCTTGGCTAGCGGGGTCCAAGAGACCCAGTACTTC. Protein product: CASSLASGVQETQYF.

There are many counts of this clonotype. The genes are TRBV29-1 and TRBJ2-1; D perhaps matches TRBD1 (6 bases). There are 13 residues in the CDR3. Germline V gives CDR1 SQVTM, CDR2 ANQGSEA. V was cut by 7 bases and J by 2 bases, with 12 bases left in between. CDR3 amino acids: CSGKNRAYNEQFF. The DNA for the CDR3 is TGCAGCGGGAAGAACAGGGCCTACAATGAGCAGTTCTTC.

In DNA form, the CDR3 reads TGCAGTGCTAGAGATGCGGCCTCCCGGGGCAATGAGCAGTTCTTC. It is translated as CSARDAASRGNEQFF. The chain joins TRBV20-1 to TRBJ2-1, with a possible D match to TRBD2 (5 bases). The V gene lost 0 bases and the J gene lost 6 bases, with 15 bases spanning the gap. Germline CDR1 DFQATT, CDR2 SNEGSKA (reference sequence). The CDR3 runs 15 residues.

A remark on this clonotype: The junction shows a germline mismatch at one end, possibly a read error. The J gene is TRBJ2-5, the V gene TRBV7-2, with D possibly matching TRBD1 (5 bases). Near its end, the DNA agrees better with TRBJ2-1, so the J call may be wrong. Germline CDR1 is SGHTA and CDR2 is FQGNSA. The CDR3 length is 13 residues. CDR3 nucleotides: TGTGCTAGCAGCCGCAGGGAAGGAGAAACCCAGTTCTTC. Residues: CASSRREGETQFF.

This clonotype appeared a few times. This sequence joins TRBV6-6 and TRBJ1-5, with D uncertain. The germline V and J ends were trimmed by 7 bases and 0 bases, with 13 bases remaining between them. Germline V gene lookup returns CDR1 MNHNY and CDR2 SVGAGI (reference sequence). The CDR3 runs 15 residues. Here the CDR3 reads CASTEGPTSNQPQHF. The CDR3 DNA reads TGTGCCAGCACCGAAGGGCCCACTAGCAATCAGCCCCAGCATTTT.

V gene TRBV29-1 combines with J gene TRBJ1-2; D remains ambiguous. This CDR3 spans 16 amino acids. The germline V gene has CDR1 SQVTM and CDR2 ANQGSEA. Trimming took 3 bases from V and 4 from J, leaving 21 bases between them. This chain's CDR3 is CSVDEGGPFRFYGYTF. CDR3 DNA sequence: TGCAGCGTTGACGAAGGTGGCCCCTTCCGATTCTATGGCTACACCTTC.

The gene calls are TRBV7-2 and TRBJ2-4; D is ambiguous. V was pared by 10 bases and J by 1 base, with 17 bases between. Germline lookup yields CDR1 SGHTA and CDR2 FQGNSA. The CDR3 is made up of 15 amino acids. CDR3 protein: CATTLTRGAKNIQYF. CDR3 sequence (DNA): TGTGCCACCACACTAACGAGAGGTGCCAAAAACATTCAGTACTTC.

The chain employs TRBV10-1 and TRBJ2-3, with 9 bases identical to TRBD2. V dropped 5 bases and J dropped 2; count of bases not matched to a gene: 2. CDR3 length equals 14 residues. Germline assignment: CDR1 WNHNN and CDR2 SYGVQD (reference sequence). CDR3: CASSRTSVTDTQYF. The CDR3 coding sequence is TGCGCCAGCAGTCGGACTAGCGTCACAGATACGCAGTATTTT.

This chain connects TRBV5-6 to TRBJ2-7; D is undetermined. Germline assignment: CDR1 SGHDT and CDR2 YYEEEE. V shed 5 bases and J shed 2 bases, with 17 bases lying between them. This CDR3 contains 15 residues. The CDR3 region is CASRVAAPLTYEQYF. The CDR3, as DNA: TGTGCCAGCAGGGTTGCGGCCCCCCTTACCTACGAGCAGTACTTC.

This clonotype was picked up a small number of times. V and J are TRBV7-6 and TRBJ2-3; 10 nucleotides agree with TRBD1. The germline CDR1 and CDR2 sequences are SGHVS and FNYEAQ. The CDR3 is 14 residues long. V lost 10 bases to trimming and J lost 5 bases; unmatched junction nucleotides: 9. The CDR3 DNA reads TGTGCCACAAAGGGGGACAGGGGACAAGATACGCAGTATTTT. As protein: CATKGDRGQDTQYF.